The 23 T cell receptor beta chains reported below all come from one sample, sequenced in a study of blood T cell repertoires in COVID-19. Method: immunoSEQ multiplex PCR; TCRdb's copy keeps in-frame clones and lacks some. The table lists 300,000 or so clones, around four fifths of them singletons. The specimen sequenced was peripheral blood. These receptors were obtained from a woman in her forties or fifties with acute or convalescent COVID-19.

The chain has TRBV5-1 and TRBJ1-1; D is unresolved. Trimming removed 4 bases from V and 1 base from J, with 11 bases in between. This CDR3 contains 14 residues. Germline V lookup: CDR1 SGHRS, CDR2 YFSETQ. The CDR3 DNA is TGCGCCAGCAGCCTCATAAGCGAGAACACTGAAGCTTTCTTT. Translating gives CASSLISENTEAFF.

This clone was counted once. This chain uses TRBV18 with TRBJ2-3, with D maybe TRBD2 (6 bases). The germline gives CDR1 KGHSH, CDR2 LQKENI. The CDR3 is made up of 14 amino acids. Trimming removed 5 bases from V and 2 bases from J, with 11 bases in between. CDR3 sequence (DNA): TGTGCCAGCTCAACCGGGACTGCCACAGATACGCAGTATTTT. Translated, it gives CASSTGTATDTQYF.

This sequence joins TRBV27 and TRBJ2-2; perhaps TRBD1 as D (6 bases). The CDR3 runs 14 residues. Germline assignment: CDR1 MNHEY and CDR2 SMNVEV (reference sequence). Deletions cut 8 bases from V and 4 bases from J, with 14 bases between. CDR3 nucleotide sequence: TGTGCCAGCCAACTAAAAGGGGGCACCGGGGAGCTGTTTTTT. Residues: CASQLKGGTGELFF.

This chain uses TRBV3-1 (or the pseudogene TRBV3-2) with TRBJ2-1; 7 bases line up with TRBD2. In germline, CDR1 is LGHDT, CDR2 YNNKEL (reference sequence). V shed 4 bases, J shed 6 bases, and the junction held 9 bases outside the gene matches. The CDR3 is 15 residues long. The DNA for the CDR3 is TGTGCCAGCAGCCCCGGACTAGGCCAGGGCAATGAGCAGTTCTTC. This gives the protein CASSPGLGQGNEQFF.

V gene TRBV19 combines with J gene TRBJ1-2; 7 nucleotides line up with TRBD1. The CDR3 is made up of 17 amino acids. CDR1 LNHDA and CDR2 SQIVND come from the germline V gene (reference sequence). Trimming at V came to 7 bases and at J to 3 bases, leaving 17 bases not matched to a gene. The CDR3 DNA is TGTGCCAGTACCCATACAGGGGACCACCACCAATACTATGGCTACACCTTC. Protein sequence: CASTHTGDHHQYYGYTF. Looking up the rest from reference TRBV19 and TRBJ1-2 gives the full variable domain: DGGITQSPKYLFRKEGQNVTLSCEQNLNHDAMYWYRQDPGQGLRLIYYSQIVNDFQKGDIAEGYSVSREKKESFPLTVTSAQKNPTAFYLCASTHTGDHHQYYGYTFGSGTRLTVV.

This clone was detected only once. This chain joins TRBV19 and TRBJ1-5, with 9 bases aligning to TRBD1. This CDR3 has 15 amino acids. CDR1 is LNHDA, CDR2 SQIVND, per germline (reference sequence). The trim removed 5 bases at V and 6 bases at J, leaving 8 bases unmatched. CDR3 DNA: TGTGCCAGTAGTTCCTGGACAGGGGTTCCTCAGCCCCAGCATTTT. It yields the protein CASSSWTGVPQPQHF.

The chain has TRBV21-1 and TRBJ2-5; TRBD2, the table's D call, lacks a check against the DNA. TRBV21-1 is a pseudogene segment. The length of the CDR3 is 15 residues. DNA of the CDR3: TGTGCCAGCAGTATAGCGGGAGTTTTTTGTGAGACCCAGTACTTC. Protein sequence: CASSIAGVFCETQYF.

A single count supports this clone. In nucleotides, the CDR3 is TGTGCCAGCAGCGTAGATCGGGACAGCCAAGAGACCCAGTACTTC. Encoded protein: CASSVDRDSQETQYF. The gene calls are TRBV9 and TRBJ2-5; TRBD1 aligns across 7 bases. The germline V gene encodes CDR1 SGDLS and CDR2 YYNGEE. The trim removed 0 bases at V and 1 base at J, leaving 3 bases unmatched. The CDR3 is 15 residues long.

The chain links TRBV7-9 to TRBJ1-1; D uncertain. This CDR3 is built from 12 residues. Germline V gene data show CDR1 as SEHNR and CDR2 as FQNEAQ (reference sequence). The V end lost 5 bases, the J end lost 9 bases, and 13 bases lay between the germline ends. DNA for the CDR3: TGTGCCAGCAGCCCCGCGGGGAGGCAAGCTTTCTTT. This codes for CASSPAGRQAFF.

This chain connects TRBV3-1 (or the pseudogene TRBV3-2) to TRBJ2-1; D is unclear. Germline V gives CDR1 LGHDT, CDR2 YNNKEL (reference sequence). The CDR3 is made up of 14 amino acids. V dropped 5 bases and J dropped 4 bases, with 12 bases sitting between them. Written as DNA, the CDR3 is TGTGCCAGCAGCTCGACTTCCAGTTACAATGAGCAGTTCTTC. This encodes CASSSTSSYNEQFF.

This rearrangement joins TRBV19 to TRBJ2-2; 11 bases align to TRBD1. V gave up 8 bases and J gave up 7 bases; unmatched junction bases: 9. Germline V lookup: CDR1 LNHDA, CDR2 SQIVND (reference sequence). The CDR3 sequence is 15 residues long. CDR3 bases: TGTGCCAGTCTCTGGGGGACAGGGGGAGACGGGGAGCTGTTTTTT. Translated: CASLWGTGGDGELFF.

This chain connects TRBV6-2 or TRBV6-3 to TRBJ1-1, with D possibly being TRBD1 (5 bases). V was trimmed by 2 bases and J by 11 bases, leaving 15 bases between them. The germline V gene has CDR1 MNHEY and CDR2 SVGEGT. The CDR3 totals 13 residues. DNA of the CDR3: TGTGCCAGCAGTTACACAGAACCCAGGGTCGCTTTCTTT. Amino acids: CASSYTEPRVAFF.

This sequence joins TRBV7-8 and TRBJ2-1; D possibly corresponds to TRBD1 (6 bases). Germline values: CDR1 SGHVS, CDR2 FQNEAQ. V was pared by 5 bases and J by 2 bases, with 16 bases between. This CDR3 spans 16 amino acids. The DNA for the CDR3 is TGTGCCAGCAGCCCCCAAACAGGGATTCCCTACAATGAGCAGTTCTTC. This translates into CASSPQTGIPYNEQFF.

The genes are TRBV5-1 and TRBJ2-2, with D maybe TRBD2 (6 bases). V lost 4 bases and J 10 bases, leaving 23 bases between the germline ends. The CDR3 is 16 amino acids. Germline-derived CDR1 and CDR2 are SGHRS and YFSETQ. CDR3 nucleotide sequence: TGCGCCAGCAGCGATCCGGGAACGGGGGAAGGAGTGGAGCTGTTTTTT. Translated, it gives CASSDPGTGEGVELFF.

CDR3 sequence (DNA): TGTGCCAGCAGCACACCGGGACTAGCGGCCACAAACTCCTACAATGAGCAGTTCTTC. Translating it yields CASSTPGLAATNSYNEQFF. The rearrangement joins TRBV7-6 to TRBJ2-1; TRBD2 aligns across 11 bases. The junction had 12 bases not matched to a gene; V was cut back by 5 bases and J by 0 bases. CDR1 is SGHVS, CDR2 FNYEAQ, per germline. There are 19 residues in the CDR3.

This chain connects TRBV21-1 to TRBJ1-2. TRBV21-1 is deemed a pseudogene. The CDR3 is 14 amino acids. The CDR3 loop is CASVGLAVYYGYTF. The CDR3 DNA sequence: TGTGCCAGCGTAGGACTGGCCGTTTACTATGGCTACACCTTC.

The CDR3 bases are TGTGCCAGCAGCCGACAGGGGAAGGGAACCGGGGAGCTGTTTTTT. Its translation: CASSRQGKGTGELFF. The V gene is TRBV11-3, the J gene TRBJ2-2; 8 nucleotides align to TRBD1. CDR3 size: 15 residues. CDR1 and CDR2 (germline): SGHNT, YENEEA. Unmatched junction bases numbered 7, after V lost 5 bases and J lost 5 bases.

The chain joins TRBV5-4 to TRBJ1-5; no firm D call. Germline V gene data show CDR1 as SGHNT and CDR2 as YYREEE (reference sequence). The CDR3 extends over 15 amino acids. The V end lost 10 bases, the J end lost 0 bases, and 17 bases lay between the germline ends. The CDR3 region has the DNA TGTGCCGCATCCACAGATCCCTATAGCAATCAGCCCCAGCATTTT. Amino acid sequence: CAASTDPYSNQPQHF.

The V call is TRBV5-1, the J call TRBJ2-7; TRBD1 matches at 7 bases. Trimming cost V 0 bases and J 3 bases; bases outside gene matches: 3. Germline CDR1 and CDR2: SGHRS and YFSETQ. This CDR3 is 14 amino acids long. CDR3 protein: CASSLGSGGYEQYF. CDR3 nucleotide sequence: TGCGCCAGCAGCTTGGGGTCAGGGGGCTACGAGCAGTACTTC.

This chain joins TRBV7-2 and TRBJ2-2, with D possibly matching TRBD1 (6 bases). The CDR3 length is 16 residues. Deletions cut 5 bases from V and 3 bases from J, with 16 bases between. Germline-derived CDR1 and CDR2 are SGHTA and FQGNSA. The CDR3 DNA sequence: TGTGCCAGCAGCCCACCCGGGACATCACACACCGGGGAGCTGTTTTTT. Residues: CASSPPGTSHTGELFF.

This rearrangement joins TRBV6-1 to TRBJ1-2; D call uncertain. V was shortened by 1 base and J by 8 bases, with 11 bases between the two germline ends. Germline V gene sequence: CDR1 MNHNS, CDR2 SASEGT. The CDR3 is made up of 13 amino acids. The chain's CDR3 is CASSEVSPLGYTF. The CDR3 DNA reads as TGTGCCAGCAGTGAAGTCAGTCCGTTGGGCTACACCTTC.

The rearrangement joins TRBV6-5 to TRBJ2-1, with 7 positions matching TRBD2. V gave up 5 bases and J gave up 4 bases; unmatched junction bases: 5. The CDR3 sequence is 14 residues long. Germline loops: CDR1 MNHEY, CDR2 SVGAGI. CDR3 sequence (DNA): TGTGCCAGCAGTAACGGGAGGTCTTACAATGAGCAGTTCTTC. Protein: CASSNGRSYNEQFF.

V and J are TRBV30 and TRBJ2-2; TRBD2 might be the D (6 bases). The CDR3 totals 13 residues. The germline CDR1 and CDR2 sequences are GTSNPN and SVGIG (reference sequence). Trimming shortened V by 1 base and J by 7 bases, and 10 bases separated the two germline ends. The CDR3 nucleotides read TGTGCCTGGAGTGGGGACTTTCTCGGGGAGCTGTTTTTT. Its protein product is CAWSGDFLGELFF.